The clone carrying this T cell receptor (beta chain) was seen a handful of times. Its specificity is unknown. Stable Graves' hyperthyroidism meant no ophthalmopathy progression within 18 months. Hyperthyroidism had been newly diagnosed in patients aged 18 to 65, and its duration was under 2 months. Using RNA transcripts as the source, TCR beta CDR3 regions were amplified. Initially, a first-round RT-PCR of the TCR CDR3 employed the HTBI primer set. TCRdb analysed the multiplex PCR reads with MiXCR anew, one entry per CDR3 protein. The data show about 560,000 distinct CDR3 sequences, 15% to 20% seen once. The sample originates from a study of T cells in Graves' hyperthyroidism and ophthalmopathy. V lost 7 bases, J lost 4 bases, and 17 bases stayed unmatched. CDR1 MNHNS and CDR2 SASEGT come from the germline V gene. The CDR3 is 18 residues long. The study, taken as a whole, reports: Clonotypes that were expanded in thyroid above 0.001 mostly appeared in blood too.

Sample: blood. This clonotype originated in a woman between 18 and 29 years old with Graves' hyperthyroidism. The chain has TRBV6-1 and TRBJ2-3; 10 bases align to TRBD2. The CDR3 is CASTPVRLAGVKPDTQYF. Here the CDR3 DNA reads TGTGCCAGCACCCCGGTTCGGCTAGCGGGGGTTAAGCCAGATACGCAGTATTTT.